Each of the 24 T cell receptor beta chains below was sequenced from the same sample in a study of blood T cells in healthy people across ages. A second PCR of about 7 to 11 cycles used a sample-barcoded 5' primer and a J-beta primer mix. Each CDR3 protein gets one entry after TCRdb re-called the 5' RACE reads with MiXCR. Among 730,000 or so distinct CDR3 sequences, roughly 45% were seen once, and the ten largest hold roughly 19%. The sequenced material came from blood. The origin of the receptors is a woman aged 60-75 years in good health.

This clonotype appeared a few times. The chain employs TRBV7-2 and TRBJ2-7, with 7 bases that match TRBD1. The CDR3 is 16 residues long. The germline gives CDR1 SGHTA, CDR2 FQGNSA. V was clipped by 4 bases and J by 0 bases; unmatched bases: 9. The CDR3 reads CASSYDRAPFSYEQYF. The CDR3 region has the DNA TGTGCCAGCAGCTATGACAGGGCTCCATTCTCCTACGAGCAGTACTTC.

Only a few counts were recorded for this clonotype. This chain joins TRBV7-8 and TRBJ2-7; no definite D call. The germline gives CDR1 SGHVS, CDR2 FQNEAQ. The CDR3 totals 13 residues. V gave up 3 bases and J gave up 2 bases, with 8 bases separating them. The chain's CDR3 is CASSFDTTYEQYF. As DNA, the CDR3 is TGTGCCAGCAGCTTCGACACGACCTACGAGCAGTACTTC.

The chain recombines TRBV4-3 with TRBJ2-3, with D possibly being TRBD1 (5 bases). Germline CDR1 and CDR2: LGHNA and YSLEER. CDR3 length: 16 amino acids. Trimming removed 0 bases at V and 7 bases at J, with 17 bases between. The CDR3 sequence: CASSQEGGAGTNTQYF. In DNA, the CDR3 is TGCGCCAGCAGCCAAGAGGGTGGGGCAGGAACGAATACGCAGTATTTT.

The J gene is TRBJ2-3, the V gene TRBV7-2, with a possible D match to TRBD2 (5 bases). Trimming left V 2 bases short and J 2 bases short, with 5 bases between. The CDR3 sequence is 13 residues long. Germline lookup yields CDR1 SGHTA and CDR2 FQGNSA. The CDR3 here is CASSLRDTDTQYF. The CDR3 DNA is TGTGCCAGCAGCTTACGGGACACAGATACGCAGTATTTT. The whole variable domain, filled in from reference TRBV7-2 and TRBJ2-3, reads GAGVSQSPSNKVTEKGKDVELRCDPISGHTALYWYRQSLGQGLEFLIYFQGNSAPDKSGLPSDRFSAERTGGSVSTLTIQRTQQEDSAVYLCASSLRDTDTQYFGPGTRLTVL.

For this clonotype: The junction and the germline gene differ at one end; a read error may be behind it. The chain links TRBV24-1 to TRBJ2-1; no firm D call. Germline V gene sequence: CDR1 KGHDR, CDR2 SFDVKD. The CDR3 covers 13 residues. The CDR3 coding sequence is TGTGCCGCCAGTGCCACTGTCTACAATGAGCAGTTCTTC. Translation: CAASATVYNEQFF.

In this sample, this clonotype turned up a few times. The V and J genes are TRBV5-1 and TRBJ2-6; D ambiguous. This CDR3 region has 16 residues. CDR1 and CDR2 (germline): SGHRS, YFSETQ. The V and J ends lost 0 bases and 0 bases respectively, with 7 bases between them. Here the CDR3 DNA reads TGCGCCAGCAGCTTGGGACAAATCTCTGGGGCCAACGTCCTGACTTTC. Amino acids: CASSLGQISGANVLTF.

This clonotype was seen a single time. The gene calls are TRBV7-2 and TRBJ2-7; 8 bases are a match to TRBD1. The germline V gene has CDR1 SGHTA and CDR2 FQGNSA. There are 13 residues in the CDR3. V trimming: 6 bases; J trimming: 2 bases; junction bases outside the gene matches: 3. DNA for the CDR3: TGTGCCAGCAGACGGGGACAGGCCTACGAGCAGTACTTC. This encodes CASRRGQAYEQYF. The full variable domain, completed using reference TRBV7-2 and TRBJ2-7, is GAGVSQSPSNKVTEKGKDVELRCDPISGHTALYWYRQSLGQGLEFLIYFQGNSAPDKSGLPSDRFSAERTGGSVSTLTIQRTQQEDSAVYLCASRRGQAYEQYFGPGTRLTVT.

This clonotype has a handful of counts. Here the CDR3 reads CASSLNSGGTDTQYF. CDR3 DNA sequence: TGTGCCAGCAGCTTAAATAGCGGGGGGACAGATACGCAGTATTTT. This chain joins TRBV11-2 and TRBJ2-3; 10 bases align to TRBD2. The length of the CDR3 is 15 residues. The germline gives CDR1 SGHAT, CDR2 FQNNGV. The J segment lost 3 bases and the V segment lost 2 bases, leaving 2 bases of the junction unmatched.

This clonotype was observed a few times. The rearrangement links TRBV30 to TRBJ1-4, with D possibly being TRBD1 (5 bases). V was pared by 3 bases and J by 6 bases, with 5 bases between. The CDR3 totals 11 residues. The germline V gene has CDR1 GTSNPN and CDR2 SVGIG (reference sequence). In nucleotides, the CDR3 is TGTGCCTGGAGGACAGATGAAAAACTGTTTTTT. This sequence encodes CAWRTDEKLFF.

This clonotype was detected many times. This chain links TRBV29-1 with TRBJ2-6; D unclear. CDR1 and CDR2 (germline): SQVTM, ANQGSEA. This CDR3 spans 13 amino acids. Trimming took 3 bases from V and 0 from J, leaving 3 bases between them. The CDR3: CSVDSSGANVLTF. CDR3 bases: TGCAGCGTTGACAGCTCTGGGGCCAACGTCCTGACTTTC.

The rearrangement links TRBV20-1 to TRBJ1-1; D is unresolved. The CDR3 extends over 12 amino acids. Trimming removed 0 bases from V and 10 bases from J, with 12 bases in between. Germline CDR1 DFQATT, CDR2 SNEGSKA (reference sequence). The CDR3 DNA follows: TGCAGTGCTAGAGATGGTCCTAAAGGAGCTTTCTTT. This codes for CSARDGPKGAFF.

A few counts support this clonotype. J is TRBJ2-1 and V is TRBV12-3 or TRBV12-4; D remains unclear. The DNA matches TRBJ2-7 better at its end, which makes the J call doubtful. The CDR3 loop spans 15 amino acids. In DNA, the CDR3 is TGTGCCAGCAGTTTCACATCGAGCTCCTACAATGAGCAGTACTTC. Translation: CASSFTSSSYNEQYF.

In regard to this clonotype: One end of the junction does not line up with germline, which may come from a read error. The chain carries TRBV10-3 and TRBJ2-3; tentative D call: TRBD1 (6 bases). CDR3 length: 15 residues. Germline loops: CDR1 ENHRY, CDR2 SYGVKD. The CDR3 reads CAISVEATGTETQYF. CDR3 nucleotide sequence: TGTGCCATCAGTGTCGAAGCGACAGGCACAGAGACGCAGTATTTT.

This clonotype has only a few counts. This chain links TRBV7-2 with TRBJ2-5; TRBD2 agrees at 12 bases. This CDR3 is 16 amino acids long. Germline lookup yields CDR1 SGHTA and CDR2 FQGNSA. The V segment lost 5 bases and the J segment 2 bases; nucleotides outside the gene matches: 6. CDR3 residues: CASSQRTSGAQETQYF. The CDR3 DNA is TGTGCCAGCAGCCAACGGACTAGCGGGGCACAAGAGACCCAGTACTTC. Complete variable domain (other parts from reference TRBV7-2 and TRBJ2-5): GAGVSQSPSNKVTEKGKDVELRCDPISGHTALYWYRQSLGQGLEFLIYFQGNSAPDKSGLPSDRFSAERTGGSVSTLTIQRTQQEDSAVYLCASSQRTSGAQETQYFGPGTRLLVL.

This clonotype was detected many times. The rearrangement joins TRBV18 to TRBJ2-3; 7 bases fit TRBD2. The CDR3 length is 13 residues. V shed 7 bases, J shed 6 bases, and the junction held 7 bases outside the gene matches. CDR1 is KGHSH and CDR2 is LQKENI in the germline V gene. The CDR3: CASYSGNYDTQYF. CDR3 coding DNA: TGTGCCAGCTACAGCGGGAATTACGATACGCAGTATTTT.

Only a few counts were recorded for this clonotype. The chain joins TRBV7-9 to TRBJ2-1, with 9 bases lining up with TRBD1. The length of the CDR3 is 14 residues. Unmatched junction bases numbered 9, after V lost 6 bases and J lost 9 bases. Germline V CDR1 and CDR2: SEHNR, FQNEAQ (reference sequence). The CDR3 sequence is CASSRGTGQGEQFF. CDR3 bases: TGTGCCAGCAGTCGAGGGACAGGGCAAGGTGAGCAGTTCTTC.

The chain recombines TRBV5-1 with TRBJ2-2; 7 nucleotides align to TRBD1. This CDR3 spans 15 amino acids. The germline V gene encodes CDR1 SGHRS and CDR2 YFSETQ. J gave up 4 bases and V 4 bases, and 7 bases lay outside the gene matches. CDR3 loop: CASSTGQHLTGELFF. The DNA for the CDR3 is TGCGCCAGCAGCACGGGACAGCATCTCACCGGGGAGCTGTTTTTT.

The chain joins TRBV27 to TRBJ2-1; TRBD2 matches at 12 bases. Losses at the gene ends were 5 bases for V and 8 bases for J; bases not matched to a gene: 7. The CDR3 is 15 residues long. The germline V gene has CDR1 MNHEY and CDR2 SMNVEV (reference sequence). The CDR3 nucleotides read TGTGCCAGCAGTCAAAGACTAGCGGGAGCCGATGAGCAGTTCTTC. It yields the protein CASSQRLAGADEQFF.

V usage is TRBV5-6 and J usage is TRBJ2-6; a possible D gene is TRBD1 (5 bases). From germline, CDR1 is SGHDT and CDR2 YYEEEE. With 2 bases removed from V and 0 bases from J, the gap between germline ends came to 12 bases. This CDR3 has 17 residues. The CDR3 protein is CASSFEQVLSGANVLTF. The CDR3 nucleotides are TGTGCCAGCAGCTTCGAACAGGTTCTCTCTGGGGCCAACGTCCTGACTTTC.

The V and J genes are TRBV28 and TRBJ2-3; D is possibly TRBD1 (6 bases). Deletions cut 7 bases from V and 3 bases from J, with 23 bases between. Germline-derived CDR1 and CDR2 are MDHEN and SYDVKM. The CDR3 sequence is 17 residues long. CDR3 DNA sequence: TGTGCCAGCACCCCCCAGGGGACCCGGGTGTTAACAGATACGCAGTATTTT. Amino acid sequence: CASTPQGTRVLTDTQYF.

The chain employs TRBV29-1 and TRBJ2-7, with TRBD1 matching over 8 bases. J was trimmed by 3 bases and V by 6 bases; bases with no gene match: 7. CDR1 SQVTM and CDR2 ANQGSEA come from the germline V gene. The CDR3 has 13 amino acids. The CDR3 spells CSVGQVRGYEQYF. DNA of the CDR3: TGCAGCGTGGGACAGGTACGGGGCTACGAGCAGTACTTC.

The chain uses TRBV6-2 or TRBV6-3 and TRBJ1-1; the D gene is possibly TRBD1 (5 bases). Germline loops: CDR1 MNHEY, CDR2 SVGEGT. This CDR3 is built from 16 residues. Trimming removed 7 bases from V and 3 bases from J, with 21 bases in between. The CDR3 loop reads CASTSRQGSSDTEAFF. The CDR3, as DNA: TGTGCCAGCACCTCCCGGCAGGGTTCTTCCGACACTGAAGCTTTCTTT.

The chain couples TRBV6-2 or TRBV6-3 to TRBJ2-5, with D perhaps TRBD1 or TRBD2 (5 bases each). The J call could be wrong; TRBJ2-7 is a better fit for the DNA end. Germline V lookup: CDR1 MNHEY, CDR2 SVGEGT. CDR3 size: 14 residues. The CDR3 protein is CASSYWGTAHEQYF. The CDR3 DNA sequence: TGTGCCAGCAGTTACTGGGGGACGGCCCACGAGCAGTACTTC.

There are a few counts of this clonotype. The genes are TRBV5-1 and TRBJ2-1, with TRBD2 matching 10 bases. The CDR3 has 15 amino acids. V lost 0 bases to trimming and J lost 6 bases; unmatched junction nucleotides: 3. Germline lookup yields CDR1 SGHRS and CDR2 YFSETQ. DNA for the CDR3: TGCGCCAGCAGCTTGGCAGCGGGGGGGGTCAATGAGCAGTTCTTC. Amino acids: CASSLAAGGVNEQFF.